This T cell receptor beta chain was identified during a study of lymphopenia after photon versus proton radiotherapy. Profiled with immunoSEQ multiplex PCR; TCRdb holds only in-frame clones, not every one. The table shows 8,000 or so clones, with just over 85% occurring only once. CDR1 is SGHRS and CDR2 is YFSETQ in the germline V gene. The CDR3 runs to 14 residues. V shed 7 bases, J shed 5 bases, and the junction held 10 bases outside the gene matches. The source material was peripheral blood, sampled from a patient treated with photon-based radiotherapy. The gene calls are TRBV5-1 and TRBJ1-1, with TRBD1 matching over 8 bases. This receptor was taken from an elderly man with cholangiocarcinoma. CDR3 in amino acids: CASGQQGVITEAFF. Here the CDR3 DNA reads TGCGCCAGCGGTCAACAGGGGGTTATTACTGAAGCTTTCTTT.